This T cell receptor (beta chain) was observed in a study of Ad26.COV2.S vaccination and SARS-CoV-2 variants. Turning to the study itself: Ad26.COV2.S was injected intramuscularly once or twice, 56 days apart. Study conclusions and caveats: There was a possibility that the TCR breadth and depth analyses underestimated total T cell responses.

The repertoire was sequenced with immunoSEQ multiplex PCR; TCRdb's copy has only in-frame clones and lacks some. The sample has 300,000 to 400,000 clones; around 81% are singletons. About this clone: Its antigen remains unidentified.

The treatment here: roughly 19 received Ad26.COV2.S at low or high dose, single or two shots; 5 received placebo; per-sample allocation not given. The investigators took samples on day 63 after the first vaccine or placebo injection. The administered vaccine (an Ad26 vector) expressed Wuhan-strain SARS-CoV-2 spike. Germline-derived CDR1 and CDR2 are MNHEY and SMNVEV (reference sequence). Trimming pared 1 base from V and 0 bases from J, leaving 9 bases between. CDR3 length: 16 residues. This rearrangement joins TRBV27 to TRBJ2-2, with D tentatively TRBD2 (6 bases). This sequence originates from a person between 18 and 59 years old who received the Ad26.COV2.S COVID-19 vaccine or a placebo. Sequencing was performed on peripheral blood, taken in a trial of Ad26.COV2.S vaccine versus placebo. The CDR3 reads CASSLFSGSNTGELFF. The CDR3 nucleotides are TGTGCCAGCAGTTTATTTAGCGGTTCGAACACCGGGGAGCTGTTTTTT.